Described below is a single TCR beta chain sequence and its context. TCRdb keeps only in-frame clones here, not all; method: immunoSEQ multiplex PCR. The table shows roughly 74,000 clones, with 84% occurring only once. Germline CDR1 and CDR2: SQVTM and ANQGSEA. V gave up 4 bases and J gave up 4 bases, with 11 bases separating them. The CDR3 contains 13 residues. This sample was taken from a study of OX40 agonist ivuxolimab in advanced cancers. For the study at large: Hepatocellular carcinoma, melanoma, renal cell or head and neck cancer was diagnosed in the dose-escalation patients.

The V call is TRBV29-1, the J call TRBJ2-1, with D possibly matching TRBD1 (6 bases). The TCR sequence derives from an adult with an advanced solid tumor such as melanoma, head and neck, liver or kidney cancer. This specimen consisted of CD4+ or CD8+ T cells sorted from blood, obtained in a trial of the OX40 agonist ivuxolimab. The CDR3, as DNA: TGCAGCGTTGCCAGGGGTCTATACAATGAGCAGTTCTTC. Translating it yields CSVARGLYNEQFF.